Listed below are T cell receptor beta chains from one sample, sequenced in a study of identical twins. TCRdb passed the 5' RACE reads through MiXCR, listing each CDR3 protein once. The repertoire consists of some 1,700,000 distinct CDR3 sequences, with about 32% occurring once and the leading ten covering approximately 0.25%. Sequenced: cord blood. The receptor source for this set is a newborn girl in good health. Each CDR3 is given with its conserved first and last residue. The order of the fields is D gene, J gene, clone size, V gene, CDR3 DNA, CDR3 protein. A D gene is named only where the DNA matches it firmly. Size is omitted from some rows. Given values are once, few, many or a class for expanded clones.

>NA|TRBJ2-3|few|TRBV12-3/TRBV12-4
TGTGCCAGCAGTCTCTCCGGGACCTCGGTGGATACGCAGTATTTT
CASSLSGTSVDTQYF
>NA|TRBJ2-7|few|TRBV5-1
TGCGCCAGCAGCTTGGTGGCAAGGGGACTCTCCTACGAGCAGTACTTC
CASSLVARGLSYEQYF
>TRBD1|TRBJ2-5|NA|TRBV5-1
TGCGCCAGCAGCTTGGGGGACAGGGGACTCCAAGAGACCCAGTACTTC
CASSLGDRGLQETQYF
>TRBD1|TRBJ2-5|few|TRBV20-1
TGCAGTGCTAGCTTCACTGGGACAGGGGGCGAGACCCAGTACTTC
CSASFTGTGGETQYF
>TRBD1|TRBJ1-5|once|TRBV20-1
TGCAGTGCTATGGACAGGTACAATCAGCCCCAGCATTTT
CSAMDRYNQPQHF
>NA|TRBJ1-2|NA|TRBV3-1
TGTGCCAGCAGCCAAGATCCCAGGGCGGCTAACTATGGCTACACCTTC
CASSQDPRAANYGYTF
>TRBD1|TRBJ1-6|NA|TRBV20-1
TGCAGTGCTCGGGGACAGTTGAGCCCCTATAATTCACCCCTCCACTTT
CSARGQLSPYNSPLHF
>TRBD1|TRBJ2-7|NA|TRBV28
TGTGCCAGCAGCTCCATGATCGGGACAGGGGCCTCCTACGAGCAGTACTTC
CASSSMIGTGASYEQYF
>TRBD1|TRBJ2-7|many|TRBV6-6
TGTGCCAGCACTGACAGGGTTCACGAGCAGTACTTC
CASTDRVHEQYF
>TRBD2|TRBJ2-1|few|TRBV12-5
TGTGCTAGTGGTTTCCGACTAGCGGGAACCTACAATGAGCAGTTCTTC
CASGFRLAGTYNEQFF
>NA|TRBJ2-3|NA|TRBV25-1
TGTGCCAGCAGTGGGTCACCGACAGGACACAAAACAGATACGCAGTATTTT
CASSGSPTGHKTDTQYF
>TRBD1|TRBJ2-7|NA|TRBV2
TGTGCCAGCAGTCTCGACAGGGCGTCGACCTACGAGCAGTACTTC
CASSLDRASTYEQYF
>NA|TRBJ2-7|NA|TRBV5-1
TGCGCCAGCACCGAACCTAGCGATCTCTCCTACAATGAGCAGTACTTC
CASTEPSDLSYNEQYF
>TRBD2|TRBJ2-7|NA|TRBV6-5
TGTGCCAGCACTAGCGGGAGGTACGAGCAGTACTTC
CASTSGRYEQYF
>TRBD1|TRBJ1-6|NA|TRBV6-1
TGTGCCAGCAGGGCAGGACAGGGGGCGAATTCACCCCTCCACTTT
CASRAGQGANSPLHF
>TRBD2|TRBJ2-7|NA|TRBV20-1
TGCAGTGCTAGGACGACTAGCGGGGGGGCCCCCTACGAGCAGTACTTC
CSARTTSGGAPYEQYF